The 6 T cell receptor beta chains below were found in one sample sequenced in a study of CD8 T cells in Susac syndrome. With random hexamers, 0.5 to 1 ug RNA was reverse transcribed. TCRdb reprocessed the immunoSEQ multiplex PCR reads via MiXCR and lists one record per CDR3 protein. In the table there are around 300,000 distinct CDR3 sequences, roughly 85% of which are singletons. The material sequenced was CD8+ T cells from PBMCs. The receptors stem from a human donor with multiple sclerosis.

This chain joins TRBV6-5 and TRBJ2-1; no reliable D call. The germline CDR1 and CDR2 sequences are MNHEY and SVGAGI. There are 13 residues in the CDR3. The V end lost 8 bases, the J end lost 0 bases, and 8 bases lay between the germline ends. Here the CDR3 DNA reads TGTGCCAGCGGCAGTACCTCCTACAATGAGCAGTTCTTC. It is translated as CASGSTSYNEQFF.

The DNA of the CDR3 is TGTGCCGGGACAGGGGAGGAGACTGAAGCTTTCTTT. Translated: CAGTGEETEAFF. The gene calls are TRBV5-4 and TRBJ1-1; TRBD1 agrees at 10 bases. The CDR3 totals 12 residues. With 10 bases clipped from V and 5 bases from J, the junction kept 5 bases outside the gene matches. Germline V CDR1 and CDR2: SGHNT, YYREEE (reference sequence).

The chain joins TRBV4-3 to TRBJ1-2; D is ambiguous. This CDR3 region has 14 residues. V was trimmed by 0 bases and J by 1 base, leaving 6 bases between them. Looked up from germline, CDR1 is LGHNA and CDR2 is YSLEER. The CDR3 here is CASSQDRINYGYTF. The DNA of the CDR3 is TGCGCCAGCAGCCAAGATCGGATTAACTATGGCTACACCTTC.

The gene calls are TRBV24-1 and TRBJ2-5; 9 nucleotides match TRBD2. The V gene's germline CDR1 is KGHDR and CDR2 SFDVKD. J lost 3 bases, V lost 0 bases, and 4 bases had no gene match. The CDR3 is 16 amino acids. This chain's CDR3 is CATSDLASGAEETQYF. The CDR3 nucleotides are TGTGCCACCAGTGATTTGGCTAGCGGGGCAGAAGAGACCCAGTACTTC.

The CDR3 loop is CASSFHTEQFF. CDR3 nucleotide sequence: TGTGCCAGCAGTTTTCACACTGAGCAGTTCTTC. The chain has TRBV27 and TRBJ2-1; D uncertain. The CDR3 runs 11 residues. V was pared by 3 bases and J by 9 bases, with 6 bases between. Germline CDR1 and CDR2: MNHEY and SMNVEV (reference sequence).

The CDR3 region is CSARLTQTDFYGYTF. The CDR3 DNA follows: TGCAGTGCTAGGTTGACCCAGACGGACTTCTATGGCTACACCTTC. The chain couples TRBV20-1 to TRBJ1-2; no definite D call. The V and J ends lost 3 bases and 4 bases respectively, with 18 bases between them. The CDR3 covers 15 residues. Germline V gene lookup returns CDR1 DFQATT and CDR2 SNEGSKA (reference sequence).